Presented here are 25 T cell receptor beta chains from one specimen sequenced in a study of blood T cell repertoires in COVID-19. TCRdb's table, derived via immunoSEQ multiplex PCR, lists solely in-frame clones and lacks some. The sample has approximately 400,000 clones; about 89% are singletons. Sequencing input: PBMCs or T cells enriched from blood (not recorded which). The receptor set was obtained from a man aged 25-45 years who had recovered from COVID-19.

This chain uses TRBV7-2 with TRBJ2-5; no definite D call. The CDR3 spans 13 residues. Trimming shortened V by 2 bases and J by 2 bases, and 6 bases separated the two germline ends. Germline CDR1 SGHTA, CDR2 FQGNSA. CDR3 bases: TGTGCCAGCAGCTTACCGGTGCAAGAGACCCAGTACTTC. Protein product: CASSLPVQETQYF. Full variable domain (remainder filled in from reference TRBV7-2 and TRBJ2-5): GAGVSQSPSNKVTEKGKDVELRCDPISGHTALYWYRQSLGQGLEFLIYFQGNSAPDKSGLPSDRFSAERTGGSVSTLTIQRTQQEDSAVYLCASSLPVQETQYFGPGTRLLVL.

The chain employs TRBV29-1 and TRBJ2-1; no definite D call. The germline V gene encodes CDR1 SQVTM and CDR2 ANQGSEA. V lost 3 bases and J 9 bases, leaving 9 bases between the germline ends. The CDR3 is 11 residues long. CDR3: CSVDIQVEQFF. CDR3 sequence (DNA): TGCAGCGTTGATATCCAGGTTGAGCAGTTCTTC.

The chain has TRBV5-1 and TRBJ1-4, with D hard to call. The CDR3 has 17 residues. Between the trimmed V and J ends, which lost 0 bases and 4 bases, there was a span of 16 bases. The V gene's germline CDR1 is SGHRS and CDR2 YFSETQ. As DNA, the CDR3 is TGCGCCAGCAGCTTGGGAGGGCAGTCCGGGCGTAATGAAAAACTGTTTTTT. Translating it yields CASSLGGQSGRNEKLFF. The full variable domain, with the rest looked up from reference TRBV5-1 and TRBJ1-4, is KAGVTQTPRYLIKTRGQQVTLSCSPISGHRSVSWYQQTPGQGLQFLFEYFSETQRNKGNFPGRFSGRQFSNSRSEMNVSTLELGDSALYLCASSLGGQSGRNEKLFFGSGTQLSVL.

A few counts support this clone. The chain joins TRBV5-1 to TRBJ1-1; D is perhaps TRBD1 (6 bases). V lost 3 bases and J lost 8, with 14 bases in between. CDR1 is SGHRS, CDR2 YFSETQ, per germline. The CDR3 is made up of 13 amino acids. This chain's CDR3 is CASSSGALGEAFF. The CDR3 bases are TGCGCCAGCAGCTCAGGGGCTCTCGGAGAAGCTTTCTTT.

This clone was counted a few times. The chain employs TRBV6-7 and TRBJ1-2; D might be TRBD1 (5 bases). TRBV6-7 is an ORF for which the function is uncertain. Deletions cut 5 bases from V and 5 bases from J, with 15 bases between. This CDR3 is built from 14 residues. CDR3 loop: CASSNGTGGYGYTF. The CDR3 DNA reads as TGTGCCAGCAGTAACGGGACTGGAGGGTATGGCTACACCTTC.

CDR3 nucleotide sequence: TGTGCTAGTGGTTTTCAAAATTCACCCCTCCACTTT. This sequence encodes CASGFQNSPLHF. The chain uses TRBV12-5 and TRBJ1-6; D gene ambiguous. The germline V and J ends were trimmed by 3 bases and 7 bases, with 4 bases remaining between them. Germline V CDR1 and CDR2: LGHNT, FRNRAP. The CDR3 is made up of 12 amino acids.

The CDR3 loop is CASWFPFCGYGYTF. Here the CDR3 DNA reads TGTGCCAGCTGGTTTCCTTTTTGCGGCTATGGCTACACCTTC. V usage is TRBV27 and J usage is TRBJ1-2, with no clear D. Trimming took 8 bases from V and 4 from J, leaving 17 bases between them. Germline assignment: CDR1 MNHEY and CDR2 SMNVEV (reference sequence). The CDR3 length is 14 residues.

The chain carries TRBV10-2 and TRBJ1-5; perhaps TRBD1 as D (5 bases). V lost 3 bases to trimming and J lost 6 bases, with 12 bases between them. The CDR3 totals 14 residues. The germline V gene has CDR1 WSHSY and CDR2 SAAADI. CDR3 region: CASSEIREGQPQHF. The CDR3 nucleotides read TGCGCCAGCAGTGAAATCAGGGAGGGTCAGCCCCAGCATTTT.

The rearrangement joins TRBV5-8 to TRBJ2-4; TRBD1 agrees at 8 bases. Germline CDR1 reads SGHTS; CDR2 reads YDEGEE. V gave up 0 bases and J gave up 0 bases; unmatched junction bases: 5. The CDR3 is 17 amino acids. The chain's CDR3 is CASSLDQGALAKNIQYF. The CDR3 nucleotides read TGTGCCAGCAGCTTGGATCAGGGGGCCCTAGCCAAAAACATTCAGTACTTC.

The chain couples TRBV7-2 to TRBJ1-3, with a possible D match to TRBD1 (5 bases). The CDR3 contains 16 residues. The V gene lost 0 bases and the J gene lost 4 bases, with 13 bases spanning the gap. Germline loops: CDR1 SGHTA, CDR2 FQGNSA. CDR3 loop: CASSLAGGVSGNTIYF. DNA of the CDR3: TGTGCCAGCAGCTTAGCGGGGGGAGTTTCAGGAAACACCATATATTTT.

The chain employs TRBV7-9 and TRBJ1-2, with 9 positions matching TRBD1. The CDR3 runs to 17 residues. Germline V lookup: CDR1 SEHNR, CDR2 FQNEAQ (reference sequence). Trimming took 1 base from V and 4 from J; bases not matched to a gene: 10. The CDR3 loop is CASSLDPRQGVVYGYTF. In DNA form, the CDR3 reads TGTGCCAGCAGCTTAGACCCCCGACAGGGGGTAGTCTATGGCTACACCTTC.

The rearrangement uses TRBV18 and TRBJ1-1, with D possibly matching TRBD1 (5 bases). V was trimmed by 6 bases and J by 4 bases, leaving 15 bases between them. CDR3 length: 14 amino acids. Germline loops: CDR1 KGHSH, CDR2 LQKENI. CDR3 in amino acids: CASSPDSGITEAFF. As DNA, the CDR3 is TGTGCCAGCTCCCCCGACAGTGGCATCACTGAAGCTTTCTTT.

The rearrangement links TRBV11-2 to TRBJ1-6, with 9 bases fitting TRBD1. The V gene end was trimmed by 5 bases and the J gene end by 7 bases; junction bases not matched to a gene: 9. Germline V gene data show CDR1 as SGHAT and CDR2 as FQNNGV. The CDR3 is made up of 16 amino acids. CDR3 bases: TGTGCCAGCAGCCGGTTCGGGACAGGGCGCAATTCACCCCTCCACTTT. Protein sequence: CASSRFGTGRNSPLHF.

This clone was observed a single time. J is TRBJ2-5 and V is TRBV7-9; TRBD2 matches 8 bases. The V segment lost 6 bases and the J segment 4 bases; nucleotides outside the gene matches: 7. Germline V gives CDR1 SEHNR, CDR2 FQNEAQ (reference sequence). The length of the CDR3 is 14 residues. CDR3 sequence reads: CASRTGGAGETQYF. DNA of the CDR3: TGTGCCAGCAGGACCGGGGGGGCCGGAGAGACCCAGTACTTC.

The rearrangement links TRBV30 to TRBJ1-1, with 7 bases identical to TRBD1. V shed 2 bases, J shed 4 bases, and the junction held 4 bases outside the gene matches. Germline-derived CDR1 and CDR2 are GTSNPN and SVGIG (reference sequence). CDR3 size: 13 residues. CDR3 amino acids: CAWSRGTVTEAFF. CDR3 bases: TGTGCCTGGAGTAGGGGGACAGTCACTGAAGCTTTCTTT.

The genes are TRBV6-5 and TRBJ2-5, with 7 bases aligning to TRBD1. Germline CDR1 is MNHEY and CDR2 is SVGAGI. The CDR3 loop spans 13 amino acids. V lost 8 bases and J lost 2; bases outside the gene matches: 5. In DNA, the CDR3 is TGTGCCAGCTTCGGCAGGGGGCAAGAGACCCAGTACTTC. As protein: CASFGRGQETQYF.

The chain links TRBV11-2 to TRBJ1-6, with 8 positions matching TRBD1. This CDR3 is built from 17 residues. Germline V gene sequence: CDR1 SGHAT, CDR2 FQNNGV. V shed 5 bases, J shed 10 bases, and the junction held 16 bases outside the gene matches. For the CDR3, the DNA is TGTGCCAGCAGCCTCCGCTTAGGGACAGGTGGACAATCACCCCTCCACTTT. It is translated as CASSLRLGTGGQSPLHF.

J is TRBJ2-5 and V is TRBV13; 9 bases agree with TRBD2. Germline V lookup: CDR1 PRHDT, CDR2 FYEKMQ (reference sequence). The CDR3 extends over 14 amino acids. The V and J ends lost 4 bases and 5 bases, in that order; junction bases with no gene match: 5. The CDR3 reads CASSSRGGIETQYF. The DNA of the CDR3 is TGTGCCAGCAGCTCGCGGGGGGGCATTGAGACCCAGTACTTC.

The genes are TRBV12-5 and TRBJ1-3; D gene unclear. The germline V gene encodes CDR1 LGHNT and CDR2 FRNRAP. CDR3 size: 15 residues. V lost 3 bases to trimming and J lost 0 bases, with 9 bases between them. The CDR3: CASGFKAHSGNTIYF. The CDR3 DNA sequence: TGTGCTAGTGGTTTTAAAGCCCACTCTGGAAACACCATATATTTT.

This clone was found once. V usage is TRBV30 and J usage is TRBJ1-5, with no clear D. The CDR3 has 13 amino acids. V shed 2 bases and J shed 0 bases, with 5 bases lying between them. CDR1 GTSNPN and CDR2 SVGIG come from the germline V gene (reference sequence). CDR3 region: CAWSMSSNQPQHF. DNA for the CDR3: TGTGCCTGGAGTATGAGTAGCAATCAGCCCCAGCATTTT.

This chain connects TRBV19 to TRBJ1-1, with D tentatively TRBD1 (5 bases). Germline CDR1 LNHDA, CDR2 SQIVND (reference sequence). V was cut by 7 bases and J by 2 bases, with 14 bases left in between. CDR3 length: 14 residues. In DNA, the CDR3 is TGTGCCAGTAAAGGTCAGGGAACTAACACTGAAGCTTTCTTT. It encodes CASKGQGTNTEAFF. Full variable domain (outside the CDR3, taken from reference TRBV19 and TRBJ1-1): DGGITQSPKYLFRKEGQNVTLSCEQNLNHDAMYWYRQDPGQGLRLIYYSQIVNDFQKGDIAEGYSVSREKKESFPLTVTSAQKNPTAFYLCASKGQGTNTEAFFGQGTRLTVV.

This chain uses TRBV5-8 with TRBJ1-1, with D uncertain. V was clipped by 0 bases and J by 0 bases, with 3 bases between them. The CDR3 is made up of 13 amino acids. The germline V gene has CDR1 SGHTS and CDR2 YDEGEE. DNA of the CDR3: TGTGCCAGCAGCTTGGGAGTGAACACTGAAGCTTTCTTT. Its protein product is CASSLGVNTEAFF.

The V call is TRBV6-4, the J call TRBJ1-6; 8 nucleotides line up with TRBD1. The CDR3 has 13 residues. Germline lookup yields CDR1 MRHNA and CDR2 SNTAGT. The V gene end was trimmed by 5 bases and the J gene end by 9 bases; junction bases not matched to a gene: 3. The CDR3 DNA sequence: TGTGCCAGCAGTCAGGGGGCCGGTTCACCCCTCCACTTT. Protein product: CASSQGAGSPLHF.

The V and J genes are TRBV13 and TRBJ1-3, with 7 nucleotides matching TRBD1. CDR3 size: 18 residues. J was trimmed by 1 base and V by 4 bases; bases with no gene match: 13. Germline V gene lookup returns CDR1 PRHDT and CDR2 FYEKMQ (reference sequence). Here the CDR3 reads CASSWGTAKHTSGNTIYF. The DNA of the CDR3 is TGTGCCAGCAGCTGGGGGACAGCTAAACACACGTCTGGAAACACCATATATTTT.

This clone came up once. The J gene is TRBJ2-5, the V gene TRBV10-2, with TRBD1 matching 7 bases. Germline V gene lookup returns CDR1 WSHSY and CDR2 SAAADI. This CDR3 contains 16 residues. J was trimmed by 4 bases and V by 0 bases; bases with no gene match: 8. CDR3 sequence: CASSESNRGRRETQYF. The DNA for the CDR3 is TGCGCCAGCAGTGAGTCGAACAGGGGTAGGAGAGAGACCCAGTACTTC.